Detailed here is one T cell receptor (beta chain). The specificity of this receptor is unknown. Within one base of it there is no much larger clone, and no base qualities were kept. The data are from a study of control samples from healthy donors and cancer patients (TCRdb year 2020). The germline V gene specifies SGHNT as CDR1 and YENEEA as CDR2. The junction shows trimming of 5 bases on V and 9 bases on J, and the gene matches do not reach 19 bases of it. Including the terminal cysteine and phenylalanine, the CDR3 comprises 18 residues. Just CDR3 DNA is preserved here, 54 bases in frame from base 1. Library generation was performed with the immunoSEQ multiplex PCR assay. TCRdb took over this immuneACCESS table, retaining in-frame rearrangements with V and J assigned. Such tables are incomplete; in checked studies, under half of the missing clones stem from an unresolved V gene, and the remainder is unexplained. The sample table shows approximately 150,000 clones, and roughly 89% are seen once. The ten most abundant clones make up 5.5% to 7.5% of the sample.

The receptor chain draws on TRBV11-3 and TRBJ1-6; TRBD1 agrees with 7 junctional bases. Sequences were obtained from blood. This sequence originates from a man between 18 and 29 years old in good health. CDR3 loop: CASSRRTGALPKSSPLHF. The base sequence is TGTGCCAGCAGCCGCCGGACAGGAGCCCTTCCAAAGAGTTCACCCCTCCACTTT.